These 3 T cell receptor beta chains originate from one sample sequenced in a study of blood T cell repertoires in COVID-19. TCRdb keeps only in-frame clones here, not all; method: immunoSEQ multiplex PCR. The sample has about 250,000 clones; around 87% are singletons. The sequencing sample was made of PBMCs or T cells enriched from blood (not recorded which). These receptors were obtained from a woman aged 18 to 35 who had recovered from COVID-19.

V is TRBV3-1 (or the pseudogene TRBV3-2) and J is TRBJ2-7; possibly TRBD2 for D (6 bases). The CDR3 consists of 14 residues. Germline V gene sequence: CDR1 LGHDT, CDR2 YNNKEL (reference sequence). V lost 0 bases, J lost 5 bases, and 11 bases lay in between. CDR3 in DNA: TGTGCCAGCAGCCAAGAGGGGCGGGGAGACGAGCAGTACTTC. It yields the protein CASSQEGRGDEQYF.

This clone was seen only a few times. No conserved phenylalanine or tryptophan is present at the end of the CDR3, so a read error is the likely explanation. Because the CDR3's place on the DNA is in doubt, the DNA is left out and the CDR3 is given as listed by TCRdb. V usage is TRBV21-1 and J usage is TRBJ1-2; the table's D call TRBD1 went unverified against the DNA. TRBV21-1 is given as a pseudogene. Termini included, the CDR3 measures 11 amino acids. CDR3 loop: CASSIGQGRVS.

The table lists this clone with a count of one. The J gene is TRBJ1-1, the V gene TRBV18; 9 bases fit TRBD1. J gave up 5 bases and V 6 bases, and 4 bases lay outside the gene matches. This CDR3 has 13 residues. Germline-derived CDR1 and CDR2 are KGHSH and LQKENI. The CDR3 loop is CASSPTGGTEAFF. As DNA, the CDR3 is TGTGCCAGCTCTCCGACAGGGGGAACTGAAGCTTTCTTT.